This T cell receptor beta chain came from a study of blood T cell repertoires in COVID-19 (TCRdb year 2020). In terms of the full investigation: The collaborator samples originated in the United States, Italy and Spain and spanned the acute and convalescent phases of COVID-19. The material from the prospective study consisted of cDNA or gDNA derived from T cells, B-cell-depleted T cells, or PBMCs. Deeply sampled blood TCRbeta repertoires from subjects exposed to, actively infected with, or recovered from COVID-19 were included in the dataset. The repertoires were released in a freely available public database meant as a resource for research on the immune response to SARS-CoV-2. Samples came from the ongoing ImmuneRACE study (first 160 participants) plus 1,254 subjects from 6 global collaborators. A de-identified subject ID, COVID-19 status, age in years and sex were almost always included in the sample metadata. Where available, HLA class I and class II types were taken from metadata supplied by the sample provider and were not determined by assay-based typing. Results the study describes overall, beyond this receptor: How much clinical and demographic metadata was included differed by source and by participant, and the metadata was provided uncurated.

Notes on this clone: Its antigen remains undetermined. Within one base of it there is no much larger clone, and no base qualities were kept.

Taken from the germline V gene (reference sequence), the CDR1 and CDR2 loops are LNHNV and YYDKDF. The CDR3 holds 15 amino acids from the cysteine to the phenylalanine. The sequence is cut down to CDR3 DNA, 45 bases in frame from base 1. V is cut by 0 bases and J by 9 bases, and the space between the germline ends is 15 bases. One collaborating source in Seattle enrolled patients during active infection and followed them longitudinally through the course of disease. Whole blood was collected in K2EDTA tubes by collaborating institutions according to the institutions' own protocols. Collaborator samples were shipped for TCRbeta analysis as frozen whole blood, isolated PBMCs, or DNA extracted from either sample type. TCRbeta CDR3 regions were amplified from genomic DNA by means of the immunoSEQ Assay, a bias-controlled multiplex PCR. The study's own analysis went as follows. Nucleated cell counts per sample were estimated from amplification of reference gene primers within the assay. To quantify the absolute abundance of each unique TCRbeta CDR3 rearrangement, sequence reads were collapsed and filtered. For each sample, productive Simpson clonality was calculated as the square root of Simpson's diversity index over productive rearrangements. TCRdb limited this immuneACCESS table to in-frame rearrangements with V and J called. A share of clones is missing; checked studies link under half to unresolved V genes, and the rest is unexplained. V, J and clone size were drawn from that table, and D and trimming were deduced from the DNA. Across this sample there are 200,000 to 300,000 clones, with 81% seen only once. Of the sample, 6.5% to 9% is held by the ten largest clones.

The sequence derives from a woman older than 75 with COVID-19, enrolled during active disease. The chain is assembled from TRBV15 and TRBJ2-4, with TRBD1 tentatively as D gene (6 bases match). The sequenced sample was peripheral blood. For the CDR3, the sequence is CATSRERGGRGIQYF. At the DNA level, the sequence is TGTGCCACCAGCAGAGAGAGAGGGGGTCGGGGCATTCAGTACTTC.